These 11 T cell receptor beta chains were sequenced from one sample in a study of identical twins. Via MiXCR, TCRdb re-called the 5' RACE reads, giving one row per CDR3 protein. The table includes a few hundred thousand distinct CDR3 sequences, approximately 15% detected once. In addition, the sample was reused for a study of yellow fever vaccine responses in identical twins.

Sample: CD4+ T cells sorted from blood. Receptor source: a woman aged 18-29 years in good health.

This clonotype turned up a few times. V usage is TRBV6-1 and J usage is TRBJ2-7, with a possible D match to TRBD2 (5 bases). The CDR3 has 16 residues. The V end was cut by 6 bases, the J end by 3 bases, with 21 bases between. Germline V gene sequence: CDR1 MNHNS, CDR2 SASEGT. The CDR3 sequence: CASSLTPPEGSYEQYF. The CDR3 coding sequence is TGTGCCAGCAGCCTAACTCCACCAGAAGGGAGCTACGAGCAGTACTTC.

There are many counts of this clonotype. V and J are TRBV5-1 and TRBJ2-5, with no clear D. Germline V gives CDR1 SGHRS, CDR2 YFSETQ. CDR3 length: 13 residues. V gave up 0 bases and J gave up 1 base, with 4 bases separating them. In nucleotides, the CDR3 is TGCGCCAGCAGCTTGGAGGCCCAAGAGACCCAGTACTTC. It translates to CASSLEAQETQYF. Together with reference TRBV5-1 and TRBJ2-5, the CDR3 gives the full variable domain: KAGVTQTPRYLIKTRGQQVTLSCSPISGHRSVSWYQQTPGQGLQFLFEYFSETQRNKGNFPGRFSGRQFSNSRSEMNVSTLELGDSALYLCASSLEAQETQYFGPGTRLLVL.

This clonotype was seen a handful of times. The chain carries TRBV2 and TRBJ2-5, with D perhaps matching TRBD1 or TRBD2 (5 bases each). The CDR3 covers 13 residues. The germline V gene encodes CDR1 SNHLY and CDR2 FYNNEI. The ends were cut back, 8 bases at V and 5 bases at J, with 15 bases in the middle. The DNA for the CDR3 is TGTGCCAGCCGACCCGGGACGAGGGAGACCCAGTACTTC. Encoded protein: CASRPGTRETQYF.

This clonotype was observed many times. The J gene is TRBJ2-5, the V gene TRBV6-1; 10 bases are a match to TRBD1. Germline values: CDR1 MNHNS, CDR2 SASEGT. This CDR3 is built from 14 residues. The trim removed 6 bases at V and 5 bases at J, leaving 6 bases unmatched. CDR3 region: CASSQGTGVETQYF. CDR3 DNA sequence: TGTGCCAGCAGCCAAGGGACAGGGGTCGAGACCCAGTACTTC.

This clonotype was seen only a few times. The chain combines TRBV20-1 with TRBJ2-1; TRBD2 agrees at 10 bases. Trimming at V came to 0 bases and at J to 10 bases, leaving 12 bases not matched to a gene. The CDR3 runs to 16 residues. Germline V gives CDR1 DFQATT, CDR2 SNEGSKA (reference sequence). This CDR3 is CSARDRQRGGGEEQFF. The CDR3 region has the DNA TGCAGTGCTAGAGATAGGCAGCGGGGGGGAGGCGAGGAGCAGTTCTTC.

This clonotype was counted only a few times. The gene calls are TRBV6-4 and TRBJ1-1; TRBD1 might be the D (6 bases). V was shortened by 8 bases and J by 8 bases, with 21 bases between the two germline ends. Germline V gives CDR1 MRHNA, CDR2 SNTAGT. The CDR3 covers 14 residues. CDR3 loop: CASSLVGGQGEAFF. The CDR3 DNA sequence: TGTGCCAGCTCCCTAGTGGGGGGACAAGGAGAAGCTTTCTTT.

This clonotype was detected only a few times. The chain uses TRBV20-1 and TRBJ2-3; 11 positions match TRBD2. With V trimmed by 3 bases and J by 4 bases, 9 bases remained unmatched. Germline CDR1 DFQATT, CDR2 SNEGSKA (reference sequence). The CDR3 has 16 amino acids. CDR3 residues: CSARDQTSGSADTQYF. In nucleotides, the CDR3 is TGCAGTGCTAGGGATCAAACTAGCGGGAGCGCAGATACGCAGTATTTT.

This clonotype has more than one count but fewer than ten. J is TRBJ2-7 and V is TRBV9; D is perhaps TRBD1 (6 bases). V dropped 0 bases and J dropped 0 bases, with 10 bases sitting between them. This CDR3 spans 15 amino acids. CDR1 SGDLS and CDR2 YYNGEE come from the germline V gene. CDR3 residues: CASSVGDTTSYEQYF. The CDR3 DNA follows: TGTGCCAGCAGCGTAGGGGACACAACCTCCTACGAGCAGTACTTC. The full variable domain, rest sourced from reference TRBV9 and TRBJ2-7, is DSGVTQTPKHLITATGQRVTLRCSPRSGDLSVYWYQQSLDQGLQFLIQYYNGEERAKGNILERFSAQQFPDLHSELNLSSLELGDSALYFCASSVGDTTSYEQYFGPGTRLTVT.

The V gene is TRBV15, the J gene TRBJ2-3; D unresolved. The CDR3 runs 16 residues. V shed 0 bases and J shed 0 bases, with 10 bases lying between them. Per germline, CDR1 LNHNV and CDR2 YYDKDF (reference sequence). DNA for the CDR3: TGTGCCACCAGCAGAGATGAAAGGGCTAGCACAGATACGCAGTATTTT. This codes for CATSRDERASTDTQYF.

This CDR3 reads CSATYPGGGNTIYF. CDR3 bases: TGCAGTGCTACCTACCCGGGGGGTGGAAACACCATATATTTT. This rearrangement joins TRBV20-1 to TRBJ1-3, with a possible D match to TRBD1 (5 bases). Trimming removed 4 bases from V and 3 bases from J, with 13 bases in between. CDR1 is DFQATT and CDR2 is SNEGSKA in the germline V gene (reference sequence). The CDR3 loop spans 14 amino acids.

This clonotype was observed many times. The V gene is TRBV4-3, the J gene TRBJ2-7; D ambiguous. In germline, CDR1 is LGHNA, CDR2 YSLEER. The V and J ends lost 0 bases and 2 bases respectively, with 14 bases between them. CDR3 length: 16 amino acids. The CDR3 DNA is TGCGCCAGCAGCCAAGATTCCAGTCCCGCCCCCTACGAGCAGTACTTC. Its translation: CASSQDSSPAPYEQYF.